The source of this T cell receptor beta chain is a study of shared clonotypes between healthy human individuals. This CDR3 contains 16 residues. Trimming cost V 2 bases and J 4 bases; bases outside gene matches: 11. Looked up from germline, CDR1 is GTSNPN and CDR2 is SVGIG (reference sequence). Measured with immunoSEQ multiplex PCR; TCRdb has only the in-frame clones, and not every one. This repertoire shows a few million clones, 85% to 95% found once; its top ten account for approximately 0.39%. The genes are TRBV30 and TRBJ2-3; 8 nucleotides agree with TRBD2. This sequence was found in a man younger than 35 in good health. Some clones in this sample may be carry-over from other donors' samples. The source material was naive CD4+ T cells from PBMCs. The sample's subset: CD45RA+ positively selected. In DNA, the CDR3 is TGTGCCTGGAGTATGGGGAGTGCGGGAGGAGCAGATACGCAGTATTTT. Translation gives CAWSMGSAGGADTQYF.